This T cell receptor (beta chain) was documented in a study of CD8+ T cells in alopecia areata. The V and J ends lost 2 bases and 3 bases, in that order; junction bases with no gene match: 7. The CDR3 has 19 amino acids. Germline loops: CDR1 SGHTA, CDR2 FQGNSA. General study findings and limits: Possibly as an HLA-related effect, TCR sharing across patients appeared less clear than in mice.

CD4+ cells obtained from about 5 patients were subjected to sorting into CD25+CD127- cells. Sampling of alopecia areata patients yielded lesional scalp punch biopsies as well as peripheral blood. Reverse transcription of extracted RNA yielded cDNA, which provided the sequencing template. Here immunoSEQ multiplex PCR was the method, and the copy in TCRdb shows in-frame clones only, minus some. This table holds approximately 40,000 clones, around 57% found once. Regarding this clone: Antigen specificity is unknown.

V usage is TRBV7-2 and J usage is TRBJ2-4, with TRBD2 identical over 16 bases. This receptor was identified in a human donor with alopecia areata. The sequenced sample was CD4+ Tregs sorted from blood. CDR3 residues: CASSLRGTSGGAGKNIQYF. The CDR3, as DNA: TGTGCCAGCAGCTTACGCGGGACTAGCGGGGGGGCCGGCAAAAACATTCAGTACTTC.